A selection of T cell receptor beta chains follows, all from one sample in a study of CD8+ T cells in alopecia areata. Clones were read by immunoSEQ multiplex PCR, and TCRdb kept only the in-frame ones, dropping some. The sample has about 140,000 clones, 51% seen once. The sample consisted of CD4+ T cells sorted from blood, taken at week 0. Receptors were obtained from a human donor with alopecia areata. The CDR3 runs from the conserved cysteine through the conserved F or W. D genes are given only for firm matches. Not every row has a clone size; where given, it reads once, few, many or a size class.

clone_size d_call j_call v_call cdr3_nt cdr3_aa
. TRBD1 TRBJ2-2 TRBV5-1 TGCGCCAGCAGCTTGGTACTTTCAGGGACAGGGAGGAACACCGGGGAGCTGTTTTTT CASSLVLSGTGRNTGELFF
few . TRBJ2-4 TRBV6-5 TGTGCCCCCCGGGGGTGTAGGGCCTTCAAAAACATTCAGTACTTC CAPRGCRAFKNIQYF
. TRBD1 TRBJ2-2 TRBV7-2 TGTGCCAGCAGCGGGGAGACCGGGACAGGGTACACCGGGGAGCTGTTTTTT CASSGETGTGYTGELFF
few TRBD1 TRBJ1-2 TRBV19 TGTGCCAGTAGTATCAGGGGGAGCGGCTACACCTTC CASSIRGSGYTF
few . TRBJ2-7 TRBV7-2 TGTGCCAGCAGCTTAGCAGGGCGGGCCTACGAGCAGTACTTC CASSLAGRAYEQYF
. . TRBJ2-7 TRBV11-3 TGTGCCAGCAGCTTAGCAGGGGACTCCTACGAGCAGTACTTC CASSLAGDSYEQYF
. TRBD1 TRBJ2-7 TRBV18 TGTGCCAGCTCACCCGACCGGACAGGGAGCTACGAGCAGTACTTC CASSPDRTGSYEQYF
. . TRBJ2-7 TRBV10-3 TGTGCCATCAGTGACGGGACTCAGTACGAGCAGTACTTC CAISDGTQYEQYF
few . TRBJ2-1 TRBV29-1 TGCAGCGTTGCCCCTGTCTGGGGCATGGACAATGAGCAGTTCTTC CSVAPVWGMDNEQFF
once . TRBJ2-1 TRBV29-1 TGCAGCGTTGAAGAGGAGGTTAAGCAGTTCTTC CSVEEEVKQFF
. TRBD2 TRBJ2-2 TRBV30 TGTGCCTGGAACCCGTTACTAGCGGCCGGGGAGCTGTTTTTT CAWNPLLAAGELFF
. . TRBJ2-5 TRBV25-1 TGTGCCAGCAGTAGAAGTCGGATTGAAGAGACCCAGTACTTC CASSRSRIEETQYF
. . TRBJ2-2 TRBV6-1 TGTGCCAGCGGAGAGGGACCGAACACCGGGGAGCTGTTTTTT CASGEGPNTGELFF
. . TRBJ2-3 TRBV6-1 TGTGCCAGCAGTCCCGGGACTGACTCAGATACGCAGTATTTT CASSPGTDSDTQYF
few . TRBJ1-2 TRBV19 TGTGCCACCCTCGGACCCTACCAAAGTGGCTACACCTTC CATLGPYQSGYTF
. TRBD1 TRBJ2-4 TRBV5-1 TGCGCCAGCAGCTTGGGACAGGGAAACATTCAGTACTTC CASSLGQGNIQYF
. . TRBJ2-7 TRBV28 TGTGCCAGCAGTTTATCCCATCCCATAGAGCAGTACTTC CASSLSHPIEQYF
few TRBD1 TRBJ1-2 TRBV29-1 TGCAGCGTTCGGGACAGGGGAGAAGTGGATGGCTACACCTTC CSVRDRGEVDGYTF
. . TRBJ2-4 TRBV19 TGTGCCAGTAGTATCCAGTCTCAACTAGCCAAAAACATTCAGTACTTC CASSIQSQLAKNIQYF
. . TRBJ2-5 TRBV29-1 TGCAGCGTTGATACCTCCCAGGAGACCCAGTACTTC CSVDTSQETQYF
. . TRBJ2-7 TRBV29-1 TGCAGCGTCGGACCCGGGTCCCTGGGGGAGCAGTACTTC CSVGPGSLGEQYF
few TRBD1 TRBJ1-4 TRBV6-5 TGTGCCAGCAGAAGAACCGGGACAGCCTGGGCAAAACTGTTTTTT CASRRTGTAWAKLFF
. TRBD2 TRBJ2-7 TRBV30 TGTGCCTGGAGTTTAGCTAGCGGTACCTACGAGCAGTACTTC CAWSLASGTYEQYF
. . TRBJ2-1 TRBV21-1 TGTGCCAGCAGAGGAAGCTCCTACAATGAGCAGTTCTTC CASRGSSYNEQFF
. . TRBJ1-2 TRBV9 TGTGCCAGCAGCGTAGGAACAGAGAACTATGGCTACACCTTC CASSVGTENYGYTF
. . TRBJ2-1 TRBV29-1 TGCAGCTATGAGGAGAGCTCCTACAATGAGCAGTTCTTC CSYEESSYNEQFF
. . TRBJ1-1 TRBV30 TGTGCCTGGAGTGTACAATTAGGGAACACTGAAGCTTTCTTT CAWSVQLGNTEAFF
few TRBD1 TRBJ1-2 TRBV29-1 TGCAGCGACGCCACAGGGGGCGCGTATGGCTACACCTTC CSDATGGAYGYTF
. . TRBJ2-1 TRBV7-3 TGTGCCAGCAGCCCACAGACTAGTGCCTACAATGAGCAGTTCTTC CASSPQTSAYNEQFF
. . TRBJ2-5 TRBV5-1 TGCGCCAGCAGCTTTGGGGAAGGGGAGACCCAGTACTTC CASSFGEGETQYF
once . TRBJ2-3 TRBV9 TGTGCCAGCAGCGTAGCTGGGCGAAACACAGATACGCAGTATTTT CASSVAGRNTDTQYF
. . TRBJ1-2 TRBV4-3 TGCGCCAGCAGCCAAGACGCGCAGGGTGACTATGGCTACACCTTC CASSQDAQGDYGYTF
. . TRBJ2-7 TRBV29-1 TGCAGCGCAAATACAGGGTTAAACTCCTACGAGCAGTACTTC CSANTGLNSYEQYF
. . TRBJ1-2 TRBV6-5 TGTGCCAGCAGTCTAACTCAATCCTATGGCTACACCTTC CASSLTQSYGYTF
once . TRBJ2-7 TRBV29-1 TGCAGCGTGACGCTCAACGAAGGGGGGAGCGAGCAGTACTTC CSVTLNEGGSEQYF
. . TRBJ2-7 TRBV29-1 TGCAGCGTTGAGGGCCGGGAGCGCTACGAGCAGTACTTC CSVEGRERYEQYF
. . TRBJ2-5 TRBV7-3 TGTGCCAGCAGCTTAGTTCCGGGATCGGGAGAGACCCAGTACTTC CASSLVPGSGETQYF
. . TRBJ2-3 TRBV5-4 TGTGCCAGCAGACAGGACAGTAGCACAGATACGCAGTATTTT CASRQDSSTDTQYF
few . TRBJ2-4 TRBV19 TGTGCCAGTAGTATAGCAGGGAGCGGAGGCAAAAACATTCAGTACTTC CASSIAGSGGKNIQYF
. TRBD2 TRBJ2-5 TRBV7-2 TGTGCCAGCAAGGGACTAGCTTGGGAGACCCAGTACTTC CASKGLAWETQYF
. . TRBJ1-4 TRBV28 TGTGCCAGCATTACACCAGGGCGGTTGGGTGAAAAACTGTTTTTT CASITPGRLGEKLFF
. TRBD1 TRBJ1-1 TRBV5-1 TGCGCCAGCAGCCCGGCAGGGGGAAGCACTGAAGCTTTCTTT CASSPAGGSTEAFF
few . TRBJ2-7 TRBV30 TGTGCCTGGAGTGTACATCAGGGAACCGAGCAGTACTTC CAWSVHQGTEQYF
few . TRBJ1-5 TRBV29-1 TGCAGCGTTCTGACAGCCCCGGGGCCCCAGCATTTT CSVLTAPGPQHF
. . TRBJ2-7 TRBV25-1 TGTGCCAGCAGTGGGGCAGGAACCTACGAGCAGTACTTC CASSGAGTYEQYF
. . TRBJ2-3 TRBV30 TGTGCCTGGGTGGGACCAACAGATACGCAGTATTTT CAWVGPTDTQYF
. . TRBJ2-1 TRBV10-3 TGTGCCATCAGTGAGTCTTTAGGAAGCTCCTACAATGAGCAGTTCTTC CAISESLGSSYNEQFF
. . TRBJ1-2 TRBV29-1 TGCAGCGTTGCCGACAAGGGCAATGGCTACACCTTC CSVADKGNGYTF
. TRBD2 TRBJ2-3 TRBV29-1 TGCAGCGTTGAAACCCGGGAGGGCCGCACAGATACGCAGTATTTT CSVETREGRTDTQYF
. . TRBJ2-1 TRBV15 TGTGCCACCAGCAGAGCGGGGGTGGGCAATGAGCAGTTCTTC CATSRAGVGNEQFF
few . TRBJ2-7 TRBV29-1 TGCAGCTGGAAGGGTATTTCCTACGAGCAGTACTTC CSWKGISYEQYF
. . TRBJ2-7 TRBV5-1 TGCGCCAGCAGCTTGGGTCCGGGGGACTCCTACGAGCAGTACTTC CASSLGPGDSYEQYF
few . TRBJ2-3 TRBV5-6 TGTGCCAGCAGCTTGGTGGGAGACAGCCGCACAGATACGCAGTATTTT CASSLVGDSRTDTQYF
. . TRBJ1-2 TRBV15 TGTGCCACCAGCAGTGCAGACCTGGGGAATGGCTACACCTTC CATSSADLGNGYTF
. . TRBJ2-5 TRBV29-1 TGCAGCGTTGTCGGGGTGGTAAAGACCCAGTACTTC CSVVGVVKTQYF
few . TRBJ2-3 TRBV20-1 TGCAGTGCTAAAAAAGGAGATACGCAGTATTTT CSAKKGDTQYF
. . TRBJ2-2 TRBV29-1 TGCAGCGTCCAGGGCCCGAACACCGGGGAGCTGTTTTTT CSVQGPNTGELFF